Listed below are T cell receptor beta chains from one sample, sequenced in a study of T cells in localized non-small cell lung cancer. TCRdb's copy holds only in-frame clones and misses some; the assay was immunoSEQ multiplex PCR. The sample comprises tens of thousands of clones, almost 90% of which are singletons, and roughly 1.9% rests with the top ten. The source material was peripheral blood, sampled before any cancer treatment. Source of these receptors: a woman aged 35 to 75 with stage I lung adenocarcinoma. Both conserved end residues are trimmed from each CDR3. Only part of the rows carry a size: once, few, many, or a class if the clone is expanded.

cdr3_aa clone_size v_call cdr3_length
ASSDGNYEQY NA TRBV2 10
ASGRPGGDEQF once TRBV6-6 11
ASTSLGGGRWDTEAF NA TRBV28 15
ARPLPQPSTDTQY NA TRBV10-1 13
ASSLAAGSYNEQF NA TRBV7-9 13
ASSVAGTYGELF NA TRBV9 12
ASSPIPGGVYTEAF NA TRBV2 14
ASRTGLLAF few TRBV6-5 9
ASSQRATGNTEAF NA TRBV4-2 13
ASSFKMGQGGEQY NA TRBV7-8 13
ASSLVYDNEQF NA TRBV7-2 11
ASSLGSSGIVHEQY NA TRBV11-3 14
SVEVGFLGLNEQF NA TRBV29-1 13
ASRPGGSSPLH NA TRBV28 11
ASSLGTGKNGYT NA TRBV28 12
ASSQESSGGRDTQY once TRBV4-2 14
ASSLPQFAGTEAF NA TRBV7-9 13
ASASIGVTITDTQY NA TRBV19 14
ASSLGAGSGNTIY NA TRBV5-5 13
ASSPEYATTRNEQF NA TRBV5-1 14
ASSDTLGLIKAF NA TRBV25-1 12
ASSITVNTEAF NA TRBV7-9 11
ASSVGGEPETQY NA TRBV9 12
ASSSLPGLVNEQF NA TRBV7-6 13
ASSLRQGAYEQY NA TRBV4-3 12
ASSLILDQETQY NA TRBV28 12
ASSQESPGRAGGYT few TRBV14 14
ASSQDGRSESSGANVLT NA TRBV4-2 17
ASSFGAGNQPQH NA TRBV5-6 12
ASSPTGPSNQPQH NA TRBV19 13
ASSLALTGRNQPQH NA TRBV7-9 14
ASSYPLDRDNSPLH NA TRBV5-6 14
ASSEQGSSGEKLF NA TRBV6-1 13
ASSIDPAGGGYQPQH NA TRBV19 15
ATARGQGKGEDTQY NA TRBV19 14
ASSLGGPDTQY NA TRBV5-6 11
ASSYSGRTNYGYT few TRBV6-5 13
ASSSSGTGDTDTQY NA TRBV28 14
ASSLWLSDSNQPQH NA TRBV28 14
ASRAGGSYEQY NA TRBV19 11
ATFTKADYSNQPQH NA TRBV28 14
ASSRTGASGPSYNEQF NA TRBV4-3 16
ASSEGGARGNTIY NA TRBV7-2 13
ASSLRGSTNTGELF NA TRBV11-3 14
ASSSGREVEYPGYT NA TRBV19 14
ASSLQYSGANVLT NA TRBV5-8 13
ASSEPADSLNGGYT NA TRBV2 14
ASSLDGRTHEQY once TRBV7-3 12
ASSPLADTGELF NA TRBV6-1 12
ASSLGSPINQV NA TRBV27 11
ASSHRNTGELF NA TRBV5-1 11
ASSLPTSGGIQETQY few TRBV7-9 15
ASSLNPTLEGSGQPQH NA TRBV7-2 16
ASSLPLSGSDTQY NA TRBV11-2 13